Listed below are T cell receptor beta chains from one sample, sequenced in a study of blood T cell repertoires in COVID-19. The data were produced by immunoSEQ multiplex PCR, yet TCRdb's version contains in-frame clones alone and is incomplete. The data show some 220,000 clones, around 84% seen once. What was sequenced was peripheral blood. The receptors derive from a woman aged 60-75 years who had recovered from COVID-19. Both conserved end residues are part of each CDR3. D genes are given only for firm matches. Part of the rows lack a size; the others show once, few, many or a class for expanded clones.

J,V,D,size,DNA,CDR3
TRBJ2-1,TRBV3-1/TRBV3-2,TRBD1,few,TGTGCCAGCAGCCCGTGGGACAGGGGGCTCTATGAGCAGTTCTTC,CASSPWDRGLYEQFF
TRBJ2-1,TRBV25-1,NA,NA,TGTGCCAGCAGTGAAACTAAGTGGTCTAGCCAATACAATGAGCAGTTCTTC,CASSETKWSSQYNEQFF
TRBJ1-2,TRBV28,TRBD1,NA,TGTGCCAGCAGCCCGGGGACAGTTTTTAACTATGGCTACACCTTC,CASSPGTVFNYGYTF
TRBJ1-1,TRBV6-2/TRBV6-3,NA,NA,TGTGCCAGCAGTTTCGGGACTGAAGCTTTCTTT,CASSFGTEAFF
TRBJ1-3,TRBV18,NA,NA,TGTGCCAGCTCACCACCGTCAGGGCCTGGAAACACCATATATTTT,CASSPPSGPGNTIYF
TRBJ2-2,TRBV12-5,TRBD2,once,TGTGCTAGTGGTACCGTGACTAGCGGGAACACCGGGGAGCTGTTTTTT,CASGTVTSGNTGELFF
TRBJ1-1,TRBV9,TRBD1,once,TGTGCCAGCAGCGTAGTCGGACAGGGTGAGGAAGCTTTCTTT,CASSVVGQGEEAFF
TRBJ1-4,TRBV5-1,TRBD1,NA,TGCGCCAGCAGCTCCGGACAGGGTGGGACTAATGAAAAACTGTTTTTT,CASSSGQGGTNEKLFF
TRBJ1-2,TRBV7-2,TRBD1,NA,TGTGCCAGCAGCTTAGGAGGACAGGGTTTGACCTACACCTTC,CASSLGGQGLTYTF
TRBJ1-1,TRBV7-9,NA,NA,TGTGCCAGCAGCTTGGGGGACTATAGGTGGGCTGAAGCTTTCTTT,CASSLGDYRWAEAFF
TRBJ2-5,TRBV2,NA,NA,TGTGCCAGTGTTAGGACACAACAAGAGACCCAGTACTTC,CASVRTQQETQYF
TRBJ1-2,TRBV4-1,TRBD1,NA,TGCGCCAGCAGCCGGGACAGGGGGCTATCTAACTATGGCTACACCTTC,CASSRDRGLSNYGYTF
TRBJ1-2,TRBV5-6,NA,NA,TGTGCCAGCAGCCTCCCTACAGGTATCTCTGGCTACACCTTC,CASSLPTGISGYTF
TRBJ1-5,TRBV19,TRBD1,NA,TGTGCCAGTAGCCTACAGGGGGGTTATAGCAATCAGCCCCAGCATTTT,CASSLQGGYSNQPQHF
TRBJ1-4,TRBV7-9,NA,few,TGTGCCAGCAGCTTAGTTGGGGGGGCGCGTGAAAAACTGTTTTTT,CASSLVGGAREKLFF
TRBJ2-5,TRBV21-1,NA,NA,TGTGCCAGCAGCAGCTCCGGGACAGTCTACCAAGAGACCCAGTACTTC,CASSSSGTVYQETQYF
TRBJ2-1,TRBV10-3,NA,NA,TGTGCCACAAATGAGCAGTTCTTC,CATNEQFF
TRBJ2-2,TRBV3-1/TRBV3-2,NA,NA,TGTGCCAGCAGCCACAGTGGGACTCCAAACACCGGGGAGCTGTTTTTT,CASSHSGTPNTGELFF